This T cell receptor beta chain was captured by sequencing in a study of neoadjuvant anti-PD-1 for oral cavity cancer. Broader study findings: After neoadjuvant nivolumab, PBMC T cell clonality was significantly higher in non-responders than responders.

To note about this clone: Its cognate antigen is unknown.

Sequencing was performed with immunoSEQ multiplex PCR; in TCRdb, only in-frame clones are kept and a portion is missing. The sample consists of roughly 67,000 clones, about 86% of them appearing once. Germline loops: CDR1 WSHSY, CDR2 SAAADI. The CDR3 is 16 amino acids. V lost 8 bases and J lost 5, with 22 bases in between. The sequencing here drew on PBMCs, taken before nivolumab (anti-PD-1) treatment. The J gene is TRBJ2-1, the V gene TRBV10-2; perhaps D is TRBD1 or TRBD2 (5 bases each). The sequence derives from a person between 40 and 85 years old with oral cavity squamous cell carcinoma. This chain's CDR3 is CASSSTRAEGHNEQFF. Written as DNA, the CDR3 is TGCGCCAGCTCCTCGACCCGGGCCGAGGGACACAATGAGCAGTTCTTC.